This TCR beta chain emerged from a study of blood T cells in healthy people across ages (dated by TCRdb to between 2015 and 2016). About the full investigation: In model experiments, template switching captured about one uniquely barcoded TCR beta cDNA molecule for every two T cells. The study measured age-related changes in TCR beta repertoire diversity using deep sequencing normalized with unique cDNA molecular identifiers. Donors were grouped into four age groups: young (average approximately 15 years), middle-aged (39), aged (around 60) and long-lived (approximately 82). Donors of different ages were randomly distributed across sequencing lanes to avoid experimental bias. Using the same blood draw, the study looked at two additional independent replicas of 1 million unique cDNA reads for two donors, one aged 18 to 30 and the other aged 80 or older.

As for this clonotype: This receptor's antigen is unknown. One end of the junction is discordant with germline, which a read error may explain.

The germline V gene (reference sequence) supplies CDR1 PRHDT and CDR2 FYEKMQ. The CDR3 covers 13 residues, taking in both the cysteine and the phenylalanine. Just the 39-base CDR3 DNA is kept, in frame starting at base 1. What the work shows at the level of the full study, not this receptor alone: The CMV infection status of donors was not known, potentially confounding age-related changes in expanded clonotypes. There was a strong correlation between observed TCR beta diversity and the percentage of naive T cells measured by flow cytometry. Since profiling was done on bulk unsorted PBMCs, naive and antigen-experienced compartments could not be conclusively compared. Compared with the aged group, the long-lived group had more naive CD4+ T cells, fewer expanded clones and increased TCR diversity, suggesting age selection. As age increased, observed TCR beta diversity per million T cells dropped in a roughly linear way, and a significant reduction was already evident by age 40. Total diversity estimates from one million sequenced T cells were considered lower bounds and underestimates.

The library was prepared using 5' RACE. The sample was run on an Illumina HiSeq 2500. A second 7 to 11 cycle PCR used a sample-barcoded 5' primer and a J-beta primer mix. A template-switch 5' adaptor carrying 12 random nucleotides introduced a unique molecular identifier onto each TCR beta cDNA molecule. Each sample yielded at least 3 million CDR3-containing paired-end reads. All of the RNA was converted into first-strand cDNA using the Mint cDNA synthesis kit, with a TRBC-specific oligonucleotide serving as the primer. Following uracil-DNA glycosylase treatment, all cDNA underwent a first 18-cycle PCR with the universal primers M1SS and BC2_uni_R. Processing in the source paper ran as follows. Each sample was normalized by randomly selecting 1 million high-quality reads, each carrying a distinct molecular identifier. Reads with shared molecular identifiers were discarded instead of being binned into consensus sequences. MiTCR, set to a Q25 quality threshold and the strictest error-elimination algorithm, was used for CDR3 identification, clonotype clustering and error correction. A nonparametric unseen species model with Euler transformation was used to estimate lower-bound total TCR beta diversity. TCRdb reanalyzed the raw reads on its own, using fastp at Q25 for trimming and MiXCR for clone calling, and kept in-frame beta chains. Rows matching on CDR3 protein sequence are summarized as one entry with the most common DNA and genes. It is TCRdb's table, rather than the study itself, that gives the V and J calls and clone size. Here the sample has about 730,000 distinct CDR3 sequences; 43% occur a single time. The ten largest clones represent around 20% of the sample.

Donors were approximately 42 systemically healthy Caucasian individuals from Russia aged roughly 6 to 95 years. Roughly 10 milliliters of peripheral blood were collected from each donor into EDTA-treated Vacutainer tubes. Ficoll-Paque density-gradient centrifugation was used to isolate PBMCs, with at least 6.5 million per sample. Trizol reagent was used to extract total RNA from PBMCs, with at least 6 micrograms per sample. For every donor, flow cytometry on a PBMC aliquot measured the percentage of naive CD45RAhigh/CD27high T cells. The chain was built from TRBV13 and TRBJ2-7; no D gene is confidently identified. This TCR came from an older woman in good health. Sample: blood. The sequenced DNA is TGTGCCAGCGGCTTAGGAAGCTCCTACGAGCAGTACTTC. It codes for CASGLGSSYEQYF. The full variable domain, completed from the reference TRBV13 and TRBJ2-7 proteins outside the CDR3, reads AAGVIQSPRHLIKEKRETATLKCYPIPRHDTVYWYQQGPGQDPQFLISFYEKMQSDKGSIPDRFSAQQFSDYHSELNMSSLELGDSALYFCASGLGSSYEQYFGPGTRLTVT.